Included here is one T cell receptor beta chain sequence, with context. This sample was included in a study of blood T cell repertoires in COVID-19. On the study more broadly: Samples came from the United States, Italy and Spain, spanning acute and convalescent COVID-19. In each case, the material was cDNA or gDNA derived from T cells, B-cell-depleted T cells, or PBMCs.

The protocol was immunoSEQ multiplex PCR, while the TCRdb copy is restricted to in-frame clones and leaves out a portion. The sample lists approximately 400,000 clones, just over 90% occurring once. J gave up 4 bases and V 4 bases, and 5 bases lay outside the gene matches. Germline V gives CDR1 KGHSH, CDR2 LQKENI. This CDR3 has 15 amino acids. Recruits, aged roughly 18 to 100 years, lived in 20 to 30 US areas. Each exposed participant met a COVID-19 case in the 2 weeks preceding study entry. The genes are TRBV18 and TRBJ2-1, with TRBD1 matching over 9 bases. This receptor was taken from a woman aged 40 to 50 who had been exposed to COVID-19. The sample was PBMCs or T cells enriched from blood (not recorded which). The DNA for the CDR3 is TGTGCCAGCTCACAACCGGGACAGGGATACAATGAGCAGTTCTTC. This translates into CASSQPGQGYNEQFF.